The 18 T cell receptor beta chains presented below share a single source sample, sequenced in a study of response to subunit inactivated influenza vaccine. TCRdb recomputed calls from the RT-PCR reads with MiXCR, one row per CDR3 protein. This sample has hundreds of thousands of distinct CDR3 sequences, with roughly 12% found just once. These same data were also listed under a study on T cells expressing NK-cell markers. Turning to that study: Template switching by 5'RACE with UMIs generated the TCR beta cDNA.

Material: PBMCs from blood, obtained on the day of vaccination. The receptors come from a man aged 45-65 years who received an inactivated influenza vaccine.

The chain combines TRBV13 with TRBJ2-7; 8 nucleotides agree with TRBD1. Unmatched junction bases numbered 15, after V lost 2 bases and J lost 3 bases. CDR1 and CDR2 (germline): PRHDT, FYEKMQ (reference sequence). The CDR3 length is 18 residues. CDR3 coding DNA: TGTGCCAGCAGCTTATCTGGTGTTGGAGGCAGGGGGCTCTACGAGCAGTACTTC. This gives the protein CASSLSGVGGRGLYEQYF.

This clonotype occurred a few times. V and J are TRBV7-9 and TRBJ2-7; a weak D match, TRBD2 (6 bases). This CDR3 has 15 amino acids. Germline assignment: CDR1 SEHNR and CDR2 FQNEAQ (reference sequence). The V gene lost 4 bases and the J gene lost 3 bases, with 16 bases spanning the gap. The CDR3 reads CASSSNTAGFYEQYF. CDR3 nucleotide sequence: TGTGCCAGCAGCTCAAACACCGCGGGGTTCTACGAGCAGTACTTC.

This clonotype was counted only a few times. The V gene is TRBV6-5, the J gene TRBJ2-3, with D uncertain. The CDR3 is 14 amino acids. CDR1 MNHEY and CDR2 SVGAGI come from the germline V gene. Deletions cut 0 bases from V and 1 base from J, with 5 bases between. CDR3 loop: CASSYSAGTDTQYF. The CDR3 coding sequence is TGTGCCAGCAGTTACTCGGCAGGCACAGATACGCAGTATTTT.

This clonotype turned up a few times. Written as DNA, the CDR3 is TGCGCCAGCAGCTTGTCCCGACAGGGAGGGCCCCAAGAGACCCAGTACTTC. This codes for CASSLSRQGGPQETQYF. V is TRBV5-1 and J is TRBJ2-5; perhaps D is TRBD1 or TRBD2 (7 bases each). CDR3 length: 17 residues. Germline V gene sequence: CDR1 SGHRS, CDR2 YFSETQ. V was shortened by 1 base and J by 1 base, with 17 bases between the two germline ends.

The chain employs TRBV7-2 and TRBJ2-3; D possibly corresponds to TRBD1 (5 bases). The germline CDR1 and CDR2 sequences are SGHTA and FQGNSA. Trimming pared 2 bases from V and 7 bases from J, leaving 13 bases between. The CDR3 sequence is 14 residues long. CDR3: CASSLSDSSHTQYF. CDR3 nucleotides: TGTGCCAGCAGCTTATCCGACAGTTCCCATACGCAGTATTTT.

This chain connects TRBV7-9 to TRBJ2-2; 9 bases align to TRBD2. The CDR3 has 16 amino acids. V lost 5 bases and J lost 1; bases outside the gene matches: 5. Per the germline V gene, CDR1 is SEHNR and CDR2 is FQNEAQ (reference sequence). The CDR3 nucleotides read TGTGCCAGCAGCGACCAGCGGGGGGAGAACACCGGGGAGCTGTTTTTT. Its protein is CASSDQRGENTGELFF.

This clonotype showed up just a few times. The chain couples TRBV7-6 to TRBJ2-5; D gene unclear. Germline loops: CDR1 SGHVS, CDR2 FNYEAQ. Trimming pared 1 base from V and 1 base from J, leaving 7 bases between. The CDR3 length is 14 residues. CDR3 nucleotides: TGTGCCAGCAGCTTAGATCCAGCCCAAGAGACCCAGTACTTC. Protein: CASSLDPAQETQYF.

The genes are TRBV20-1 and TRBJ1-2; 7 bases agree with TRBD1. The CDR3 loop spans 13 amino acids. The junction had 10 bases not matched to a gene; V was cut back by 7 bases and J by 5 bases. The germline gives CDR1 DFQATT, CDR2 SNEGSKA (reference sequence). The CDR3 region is CSDGTEQSYGYTF. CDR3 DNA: TGCAGTGACGGGACAGAACAGTCGTATGGCTACACCTTC.

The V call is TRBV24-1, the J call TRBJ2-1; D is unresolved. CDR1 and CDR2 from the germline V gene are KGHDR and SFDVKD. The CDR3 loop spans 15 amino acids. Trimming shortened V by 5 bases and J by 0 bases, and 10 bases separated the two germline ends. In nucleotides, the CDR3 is TGTGCCACCAGTGCTGGGTCGAGCTCCTACAATGAGCAGTTCTTC. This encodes CATSAGSSSYNEQFF.

Written as DNA, the CDR3 is TGTGCCAGCAGCCAAGAACCTAGCGGCTTATACAATGAGCAGTTCTTC. Its translation is CASSQEPSGLYNEQFF. The chain recombines TRBV4-2 with TRBJ2-1; TRBD2 aligns across 7 bases. This CDR3 spans 16 amino acids. V shed 0 bases, J shed 4 bases, and the junction held 6 bases outside the gene matches. The germline gives CDR1 LGHNA, CDR2 YNFKEQ.

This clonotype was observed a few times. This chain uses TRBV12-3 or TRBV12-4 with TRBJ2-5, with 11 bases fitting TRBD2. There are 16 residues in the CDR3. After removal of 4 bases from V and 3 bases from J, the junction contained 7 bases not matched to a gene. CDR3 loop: CASSWLAGGTKETQYF. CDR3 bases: TGTGCCAGCAGTTGGTTAGCGGGAGGGACAAAAGAGACCCAGTACTTC.

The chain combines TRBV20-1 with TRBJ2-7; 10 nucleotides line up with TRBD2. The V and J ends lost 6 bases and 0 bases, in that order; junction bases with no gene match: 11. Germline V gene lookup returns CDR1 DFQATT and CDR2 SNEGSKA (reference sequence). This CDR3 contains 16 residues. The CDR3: CSANGLAESNSYEQYF. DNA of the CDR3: TGCAGTGCCAACGGACTAGCGGAGTCGAACTCCTACGAGCAGTACTTC.

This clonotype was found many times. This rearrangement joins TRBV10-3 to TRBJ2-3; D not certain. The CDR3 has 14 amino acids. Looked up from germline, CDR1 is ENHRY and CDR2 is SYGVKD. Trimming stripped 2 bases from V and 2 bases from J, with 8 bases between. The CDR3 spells CAISEVVLTDTQYF. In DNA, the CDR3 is TGTGCCATCAGTGAGGTGGTCCTCACAGATACGCAGTATTTT.

The CDR3, as DNA: TGTGCCAGCAGCTTAATAGCGGGGGGGCTGGGTGAGCAGTTCTTC. Its translation: CASSLIAGGLGEQFF. V gene TRBV7-9 combines with J gene TRBJ2-1; 11 positions agree with TRBD2. The CDR3 spans 15 residues. Per the germline V gene, CDR1 is SEHNR and CDR2 is FQNEAQ (reference sequence). With 2 bases clipped from V and 9 bases from J, the junction kept 6 bases outside the gene matches.

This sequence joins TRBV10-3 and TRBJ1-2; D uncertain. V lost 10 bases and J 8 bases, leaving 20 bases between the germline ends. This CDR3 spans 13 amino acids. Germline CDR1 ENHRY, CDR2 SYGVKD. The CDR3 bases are TGTGCCACCGACCCCGCCACCGAGGGCGGCTACACCTTC. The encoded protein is CATDPATEGGYTF.

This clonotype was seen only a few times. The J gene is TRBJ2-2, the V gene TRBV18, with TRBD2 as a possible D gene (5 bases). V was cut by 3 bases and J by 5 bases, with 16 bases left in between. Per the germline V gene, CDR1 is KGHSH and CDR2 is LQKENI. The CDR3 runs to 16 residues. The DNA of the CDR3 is TGTGCCAGCTCACCCTATGCCAGTCCGGGGACCGGGGAGCTGTTTTTT. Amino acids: CASSPYASPGTGELFF.

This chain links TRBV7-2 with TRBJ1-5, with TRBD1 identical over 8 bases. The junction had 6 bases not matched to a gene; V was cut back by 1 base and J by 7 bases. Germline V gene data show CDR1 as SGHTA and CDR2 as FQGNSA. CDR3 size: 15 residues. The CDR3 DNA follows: TGTGCCAGCAGCTTAGTTGGACAGGGACTCCAGCCCCAGCATTTT. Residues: CASSLVGQGLQPQHF.

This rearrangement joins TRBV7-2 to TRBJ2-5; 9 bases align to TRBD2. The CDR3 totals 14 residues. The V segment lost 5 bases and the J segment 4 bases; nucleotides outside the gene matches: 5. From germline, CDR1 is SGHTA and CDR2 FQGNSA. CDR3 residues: CASSPTSGRETQYF. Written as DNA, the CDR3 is TGTGCCAGCAGCCCGACTAGCGGCAGAGAGACCCAGTACTTC.